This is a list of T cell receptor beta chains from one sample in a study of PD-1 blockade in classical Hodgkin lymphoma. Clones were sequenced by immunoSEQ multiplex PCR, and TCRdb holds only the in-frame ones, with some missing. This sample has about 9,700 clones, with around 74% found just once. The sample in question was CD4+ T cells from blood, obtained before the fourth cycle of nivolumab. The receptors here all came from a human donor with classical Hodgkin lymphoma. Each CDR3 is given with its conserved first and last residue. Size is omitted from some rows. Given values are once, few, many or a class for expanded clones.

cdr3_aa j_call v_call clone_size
CASSLEVGGLDTQYF TRBJ2-3 TRBV5-1 once
CAARDPHSNSRDTQYF TRBJ2-3 TRBV10-3 -
CASSARTDVNIQYF TRBJ2-4 TRBV18 -
CASSFQGYEQYF TRBJ2-7 TRBV7-2 -
CASSEHNPNTGELFF TRBJ2-2 TRBV2 -
CATTRGGRGLGELFF TRBJ2-2 TRBV6-5 -
CAWREGTSAVNEQFF TRBJ2-1 TRBV30 once
CASSERTGNYGYTF TRBJ1-2 TRBV6-1 -
CAIRSSSGGADDTQYF TRBJ2-3 TRBV10-3 -
CASSPTRLGQQFF TRBJ2-1 TRBV7-3 -
CASRKRGSTDTQYF TRBJ2-3 TRBV2 few
CATSRVKGLNEQFF TRBJ2-1 TRBV15 -
CASSLENLGETQYF TRBJ2-5 TRBV5-1 -
CASSWDTFTGELFF TRBJ2-2 TRBV5-5 -
CASSLSGRVQETQYF TRBJ2-5 TRBV7-2 -
CASSLGQNYGYTF TRBJ1-2 TRBV11-2 -
CASSLATVGQPQHF TRBJ1-5 TRBV11-1 -
CASSFRGAETQYF TRBJ2-5 TRBV11-2 -
CASRINQPQHF TRBJ1-5 TRBV28 -
CVSSGGQGTGELFF TRBJ2-2 TRBV6-6 -
CASSDARLGNNEQFF TRBJ2-1 TRBV18 -
CASSHDGGGYGYTF TRBJ1-2 TRBV6-5 once
CASSDKQGVNTEAFF TRBJ1-1 TRBV9 few
CAISEGGYNEQFF TRBJ2-1 TRBV10-3 -
CASSPIRRSLGGNTIYF TRBJ1-3 TRBV7-8 -
CASNPGNNEQFF TRBJ2-1 TRBV9 -
CASSPRHGNQPQHF TRBJ1-5 TRBV7-8 few
CASKRDSNQPQHF TRBJ1-5 TRBV2 -
CASSVGLGGGWTGARGNYGYTF TRBJ1-2 TRBV9 -
CASSSLDRGIYSQHF TRBJ1-5 TRBV27 -
CASRRQGAQNEQFF TRBJ2-1 TRBV2 -
CASSLGASGTAEAFF TRBJ1-1 TRBV28 -
CASSAGAASGANVLTF TRBJ2-6 TRBV5-4 few